The clone carrying this T cell receptor beta chain is medium-sized within its sample. The data were taken from a study of blood T cell repertoires in COVID-19. Study summary: The United States, Italy and Spain supplied acute and convalescent COVID-19 samples. From T cells, B-cell-depleted T cells, or PBMCs came the material, which was cDNA or gDNA.

TCRdb's table, derived via immunoSEQ multiplex PCR, lists solely in-frame clones and lacks some. This table holds more than 45,000 clones, more than 65% found once. This CDR3 has 16 residues. The V end lost 6 bases, the J end lost 1 base, and 19 bases lay between the germline ends. CDR1 and CDR2 from the germline V gene are LGHNT and FRNRAP. The receptor comes from a man at least 80 years old with COVID-19, enrolled during active disease. This chain links TRBV12-5 with TRBJ2-7; a possible D gene is TRBD2 (6 bases). The source material was peripheral blood. The CDR3 DNA reads as TGTGCTAGTGGACCTATACGGGACGGGACTTCCTACGAGCAGTACTTC. Amino acid sequence: CASGPIRDGTSYEQYF. Drawing the rest from reference TRBV12-5 and TRBJ2-7, the complete variable domain is DARVTQTPRHKVTEMGQEVTMRCQPILGHNTVFWYRQTMMQGLELLAYFRNRAPLDDSGMPKDRFSAEMPDATLATLKIQPSEPRDSAVYFCASGPIRDGTSYEQYFGPGTRLTVT.